The present entry profiles one TCR beta chain with its context. This sample was included in a study of shared T cell receptors in the human thymus. Method: immunoSEQ multiplex PCR; TCRdb's copy keeps in-frame clones and lacks some. The sample has 55,000 to 80,000 clones; about 95% are singletons. There are 13 residues in the CDR3. The V and J ends lost 2 bases and 5 bases respectively, with 9 bases between them. From germline, CDR1 is MNHNY and CDR2 SVGAGI (reference sequence). Specimen: thymocytes. The rearrangement uses TRBV6-6 and TRBJ1-1; D is possibly TRBD1 (6 bases). The receptor's source is a human donor. The CDR3 is CASSYTGLTEAFF. CDR3 bases: TGTGCCAGCAGTTACACAGGGTTGACTGAAGCTTTCTTT.